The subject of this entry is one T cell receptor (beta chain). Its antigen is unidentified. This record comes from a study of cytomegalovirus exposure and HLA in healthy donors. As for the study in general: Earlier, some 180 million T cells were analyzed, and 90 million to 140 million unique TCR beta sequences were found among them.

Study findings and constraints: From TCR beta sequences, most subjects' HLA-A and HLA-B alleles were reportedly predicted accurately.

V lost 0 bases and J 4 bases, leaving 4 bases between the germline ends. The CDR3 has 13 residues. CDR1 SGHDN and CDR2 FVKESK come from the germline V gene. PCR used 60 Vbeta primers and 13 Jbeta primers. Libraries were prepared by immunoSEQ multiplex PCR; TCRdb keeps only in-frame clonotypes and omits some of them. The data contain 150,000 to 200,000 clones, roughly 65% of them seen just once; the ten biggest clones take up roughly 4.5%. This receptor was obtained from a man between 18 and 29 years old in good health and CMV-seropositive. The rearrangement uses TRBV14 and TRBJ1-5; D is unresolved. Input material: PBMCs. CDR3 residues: CASSQDLNQPQHF. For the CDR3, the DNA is TGTGCCAGCAGCCAAGATCTAAATCAGCCCCAGCATTTT.